This T cell receptor (beta chain) stems from a study of control samples from healthy donors and cancer patients. This clone occurred once. This CDR3 contains 15 residues. J lost 5 bases, V lost 4 bases, and 6 bases had no gene match. The germline V gene encodes CDR1 SGHDN and CDR2 FVKESK. The data were produced by immunoSEQ multiplex PCR, yet TCRdb's version contains in-frame clones alone and is incomplete. The top ten hold just under 6.5% of the sample, which has about 410,000 clones, about nine tenths seen once. The chain is built from TRBV14 and TRBJ2-7, with 12 nucleotides matching TRBD2. Sequenced input: PBMCs. The origin of this receptor is a man in his forties or fifties with head and neck cancer. CDR3 in amino acids: CASSRIGLAGNEQYF. CDR3 coding DNA: TGTGCCAGCAGCCGAATCGGACTAGCGGGAAACGAGCAGTACTTC. Full variable domain (remainder filled in from reference TRBV14 and TRBJ2-7): EAGVTQFPSHSVIEKGQTVTLRCDPISGHDNLYWYRRVMGKEIKFLLHFVKESKQDESGMPNNRFLAERTGGTYSTLKVQPAELEDSGVYFCASSRIGLAGNEQYFGPGTRLTVT.